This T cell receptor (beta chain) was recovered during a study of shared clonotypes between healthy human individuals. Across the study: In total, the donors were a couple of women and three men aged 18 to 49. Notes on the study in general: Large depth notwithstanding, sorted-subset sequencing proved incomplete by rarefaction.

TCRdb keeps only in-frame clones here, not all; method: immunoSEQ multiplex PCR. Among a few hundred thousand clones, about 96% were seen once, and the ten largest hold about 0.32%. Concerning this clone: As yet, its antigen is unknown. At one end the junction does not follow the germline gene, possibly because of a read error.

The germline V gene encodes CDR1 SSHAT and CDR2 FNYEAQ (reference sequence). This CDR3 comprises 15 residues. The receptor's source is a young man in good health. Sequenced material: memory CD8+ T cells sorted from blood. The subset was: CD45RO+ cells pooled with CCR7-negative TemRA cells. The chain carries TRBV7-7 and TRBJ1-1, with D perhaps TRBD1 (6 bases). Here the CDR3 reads CASSLRQEKNTEAFF. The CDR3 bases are TGTGCTAGCAGCCTACGACAGGAGAAGAACACTGAAGCTTTCTTT.